The 2 T cell receptor beta chains below were found in one sample sequenced in a study of shared clonotypes between healthy human individuals. The protocol was immunoSEQ multiplex PCR, while the TCRdb copy is restricted to in-frame clones and leaves out a portion. Of approximately 2.3 million clones in the sample, over 90% were seen once. Sequencing was done on a sample of naive CD4+ T cells from PBMCs. The subset denotes: CD45RA+ positively selected. All receptors come from a young man in good health. Some clones in this sample may be carry-over from other donors' samples.

Points on this clone: At one boundary the junction diverges from the germline segment, which might be a read error. The chain links TRBV10-2 to TRBJ2-5; 16 nucleotides align to TRBD2. The germline gives CDR1 WSHSY, CDR2 SAAADI. This CDR3 is 15 amino acids long. The CDR3 reads CASSESGGLAGGCHF. As DNA, the CDR3 is TGCGCCAGCAGTGAGTCCGGGGGACTAGCGGGAGGGTGTCACTTC.

The chain has TRBV29-1 and TRBJ2-5; D not resolved. V was trimmed by 6 bases and J by 4 bases, leaving 15 bases between them. Germline loops: CDR1 SQVTM, CDR2 ANQGSEA. This CDR3 spans 13 amino acids. The CDR3 loop reads CSVRVFASETQYF. The CDR3 DNA is TGCAGCGTACGGGTCTTTGCCTCAGAGACCCAGTACTTC.